This TCR beta chain was profiled in a study of OX40 agonist ivuxolimab in advanced cancers. Findings and caveats of the study: In CD8+ T cells, expanded clones were on average more numerous than in CD4+. The CD4+ and CD8+ T cells in the blood had expanded clonally by week 6 at 0.1 to 3.0 mg/kg.

As to this clone: The antigen remains unidentified.

Clones were sequenced by immunoSEQ multiplex PCR, and TCRdb holds only the in-frame ones, with some missing. This sample yields about 56,000 clones, of which approximately 80% are seen a single time; around 4.5% belongs to the top ten. CDR3 size: 16 residues. The junction had 3 bases not matched to a gene; V was cut back by 3 bases and J by 0 bases. Germline V gene data show CDR1 as MDHEN and CDR2 as SYDVKM. The receptor was derived from an adult with an advanced solid tumor such as melanoma, head and neck, liver or kidney cancer. Sequencing used CD4+ or CD8+ T cells sorted from blood, obtained in a trial of the OX40 agonist ivuxolimab. The chain joins TRBV28 to TRBJ2-3, with TRBD2 matching over 10 bases. The CDR3 nucleotides are TGTGCCAGCAGTTTGTGGACTAGCGGTAGCACAGATACGCAGTATTTT. Its translation: CASSLWTSGSTDTQYF.